A single sample gave rise to the 25 T cell receptor beta chains below, sequenced in a study of blood T cell repertoires in COVID-19. Some clones are missing from TCRdb's copy, which holds only in-frame ones; the method was immunoSEQ multiplex PCR. The data hold almost 90,000 clones, with about 90% observed a single time. The source material was peripheral blood. These TCRs come from a man aged 18 to 30 with COVID-19, enrolled during active disease.

The rearrangement uses TRBV4-3 and TRBJ1-1; D perhaps matches TRBD1 (5 bases). The CDR3 is 14 residues long. V was trimmed by 4 bases and J by 4 bases, leaving 13 bases between them. Germline CDR1 is LGHNA and CDR2 is YSLEER. CDR3 coding DNA: TGCGCCAGCAGCCCGGGAGGGAGGGGCACTGAAGCTTTCTTT. Translated, it gives CASSPGGRGTEAFF.

The CDR3 DNA reads as TGCGCCAGCAGCCAAGATCCGGGGGGCGCTGGCCAGCCCCAGCATTTT. Translation gives CASSQDPGGAGQPQHF. V gene TRBV4-1 combines with J gene TRBJ1-5; D is possibly TRBD1 (6 bases). With 0 bases removed from V and 7 bases from J, the gap between germline ends came to 16 bases. The CDR3 has 16 amino acids. Germline V gives CDR1 MGHRA, CDR2 YSYEKL.

The chain joins TRBV7-9 to TRBJ2-3; no clear D gene. Trimming cost V 1 base and J 3 bases, with 5 bases left between them. Looked up from germline, CDR1 is SEHNR and CDR2 is FQNEAQ (reference sequence). This CDR3 region has 13 residues. CDR3 region: CASSLVRTDTQYF. CDR3 sequence (DNA): TGTGCCAGCAGCTTAGTCAGGACAGATACGCAGTATTTT.

The chain combines TRBV4-3 with TRBJ1-1; 8 bases line up with TRBD1. With 4 bases clipped from V and 4 bases from J, the junction kept 2 bases outside the gene matches. The CDR3 is 13 residues long. Germline-derived CDR1 and CDR2 are LGHNA and YSLEER. In DNA, the CDR3 is TGCGCCAGCAGCCCAGGGGGCTTCACTGAAGCTTTCTTT. This codes for CASSPGGFTEAFF.

CDR3 sequence: CASSPQGKGYGYTF. The CDR3 DNA sequence: TGTGCCAGTAGTCCTCAGGGGAAAGGCTATGGCTACACCTTC. This chain uses TRBV19 with TRBJ1-2; D perhaps matches TRBD1 (6 bases). The CDR3 is 14 amino acids. CDR1 and CDR2 (germline): LNHDA, SQIVND (reference sequence). The V end lost 5 bases, the J end lost 4 bases, and 14 bases lay between the germline ends.

This clone showed up just once. The chain is built from TRBV19 and TRBJ2-1, with D unclear. The CDR3 length is 15 residues. The V end lost 1 base, the J end lost 0 bases, and 7 bases lay between the germline ends. Germline V gene sequence: CDR1 LNHDA, CDR2 SQIVND (reference sequence). Written as DNA, the CDR3 is TGTGCCAGTAGTATAGGGCTCTTCTCCTACAATGAGCAGTTCTTC. It codes for CASSIGLFSYNEQFF.

The rearrangement links TRBV14 to TRBJ2-7, with D maybe TRBD1 (6 bases). The CDR3 consists of 15 residues. Germline values: CDR1 SGHDN, CDR2 FVKESK. The germline V and J ends were trimmed by 4 bases and 6 bases, with 19 bases remaining between them. DNA for the CDR3: TGTGCCAGCAGCCGGTCACAGGGCTTTATGGGCGAGCAGTACTTC. Translating it yields CASSRSQGFMGEQYF.

The chain recombines TRBV7-6 with TRBJ2-2; 10 nucleotides match TRBD2. The J segment lost 1 base and the V segment lost 4 bases, leaving 3 bases of the junction unmatched. The germline gives CDR1 SGHVS, CDR2 FNYEAQ. The CDR3 totals 16 residues. CDR3 residues: CASSSGLAENTGELFF. CDR3 nucleotide sequence: TGTGCCAGCAGCTCTGGACTAGCGGAGAACACCGGGGAGCTGTTTTTT.

The chain couples TRBV6-2 or TRBV6-3 to TRBJ2-7; 13 positions match TRBD2. CDR1 is MNHEY, CDR2 SVGEGT, per germline. V gave up 5 bases and J gave up 3 bases; unmatched junction bases: 4. The CDR3 consists of 15 residues. CDR3 in amino acids: CASSRGTSGNYEQYF. The DNA of the CDR3 is TGTGCCAGCAGTAGGGGGACTAGCGGGAACTACGAGCAGTACTTC.

The chain has TRBV25-1 and TRBJ1-6; D call uncertain. This CDR3 is 15 amino acids long. V lost 3 bases and J 2 bases, leaving 8 bases between the germline ends. Germline lookup yields CDR1 MGHDK and CDR2 SYGVNS. This chain's CDR3 is CASSEGSAYNSPLHF. CDR3 sequence (DNA): TGTGCCAGCAGTGAGGGGAGCGCCTATAATTCACCCCTCCACTTT.

The chain joins TRBV4-3 to TRBJ1-1; D is ambiguous. Trimming stripped 1 base from V and 5 bases from J, with 17 bases between. The CDR3 runs 16 residues. Germline CDR1 is LGHNA and CDR2 is YSLEER. CDR3 nucleotide sequence: TGCGCCAGCAGCCAAGGTGAGGGTTCTGAGATGACTGAAGCTTTCTTT. Translated, it gives CASSQGEGSEMTEAFF.

The J gene is TRBJ2-1, the V gene TRBV11-2; 8 nucleotides match TRBD2. V dropped 1 base and J dropped 6; count of bases not matched to a gene: 5. The V gene's germline CDR1 is SGHAT and CDR2 FQNNGV. The CDR3 extends over 15 amino acids. The CDR3: CASSLVRGRFNEQFF. In nucleotides, the CDR3 is TGTGCCAGCAGCTTAGTTCGCGGGAGGTTCAATGAGCAGTTCTTC.

The rearrangement uses TRBV27 and TRBJ1-2, with D unclear. CDR1 and CDR2 (germline): MNHEY, SMNVEV (reference sequence). The CDR3 covers 16 residues. V dropped 2 bases and J dropped 5 bases, with 18 bases sitting between them. The CDR3, as DNA: TGTGCCAGCAGTTTAAGCTACACGGGTTCCGGTTATGGCTACACCTTC. This gives the protein CASSLSYTGSGYGYTF.

The chain links TRBV6-5 to TRBJ1-1; TRBD1 matches 8 bases. The CDR3 is 14 amino acids. The trim removed 6 bases at V and 6 bases at J, leaving 9 bases unmatched. Germline CDR1 is MNHEY and CDR2 is SVGAGI. The CDR3 DNA is TGTGCCAGCAGAACCATGGACAGGGTTTCTGAAGCTTTCTTT. This gives the protein CASRTMDRVSEAFF.

This clone was counted a single time. The rearrangement joins TRBV10-3 to TRBJ2-1; 8 bases are shared with TRBD1. V dropped 6 bases and J dropped 8; count of bases not matched to a gene: 6. The CDR3 runs 13 residues. CDR1 ENHRY and CDR2 SYGVKD come from the germline V gene. The CDR3 loop is CAISDRGSDEQFF. CDR3 coding DNA: TGTGCCATCAGCGACAGGGGAAGCGATGAGCAGTTCTTC.

J is TRBJ2-1 and V is TRBV27; 8 bases agree with TRBD2. Looked up from germline, CDR1 is MNHEY and CDR2 is SMNVEV (reference sequence). CDR3 length equals 15 residues. With 2 bases clipped from V and 2 bases from J, the junction kept 2 bases outside the gene matches. The CDR3 DNA follows: TGTGCCAGCAGTTTAGTAGCGGGAACCTACAATGAGCAGTTCTTC. This encodes CASSLVAGTYNEQFF.

This chain uses TRBV11-2 with TRBJ1-1; D gene uncertain. Trimming cost V 5 bases and J 5 bases, with 9 bases left between them. Per germline, CDR1 SGHAT and CDR2 FQNNGV. The length of the CDR3 is 12 residues. The CDR3 reads CASSQRETEAFF. Here the CDR3 DNA reads TGTGCCAGCAGCCAGCGGGAAACTGAAGCTTTCTTT.

This chain links TRBV12-3 or TRBV12-4 with TRBJ1-1; a weak D match, TRBD1 (6 bases). Deletions cut 7 bases from V and 2 bases from J, with 11 bases between. The CDR3 runs 13 residues. CDR3 coding DNA: TGTGCCAGCACCAAGACAGGAAACACTGAAGCTTTCTTT. This encodes CASTKTGNTEAFF.

This chain connects TRBV19 to TRBJ2-2, with TRBD1 matching 8 bases. This CDR3 spans 15 amino acids. V dropped 7 bases and J dropped 4; count of bases not matched to a gene: 8. Germline V CDR1 and CDR2: LNHDA, SQIVND (reference sequence). CDR3 bases: TGTGCCAGTATTTCAGGGGGCGCGGGCACCGGGGAGCTGTTTTTT. Translated: CASISGGAGTGELFF.

This chain links TRBV5-1 with TRBJ2-7, with 12 bases lining up with TRBD1. Germline V gives CDR1 SGHRS, CDR2 YFSETQ. The CDR3 covers 14 residues. The ends lost 3 bases at V and 7 bases at J; junction bases unmatched: 5. The CDR3 sequence is CASSSGTGGDEQYF. The DNA of the CDR3 is TGCGCCAGCAGCTCCGGGACAGGGGGCGATGAGCAGTACTTC.

This clone was detected only once. The rearrangement links TRBV15 to TRBJ2-7; 10 bases line up with TRBD1. The germline V gene has CDR1 LNHNV and CDR2 YYDKDF (reference sequence). This CDR3 has 15 amino acids. V lost 3 bases, J lost 4 bases, and 6 bases stayed unmatched. Here the CDR3 reads CATSSTGTGEYEQYF. CDR3 nucleotides: TGTGCCACCAGCAGCACCGGGACAGGGGAGTACGAGCAGTACTTC.

The chain combines TRBV28 with TRBJ2-2, with unresolved D. The CDR3 runs 11 residues. Germline V gene sequence: CDR1 MDHEN, CDR2 SYDVKM. V lost 6 bases and J 6 bases, leaving 5 bases between the germline ends. CDR3 loop: CASSSAGELFF. DNA for the CDR3: TGTGCCAGCAGCAGCGCCGGGGAGCTGTTTTTT.

The genes are TRBV27 and TRBJ1-6; 8 nucleotides align to TRBD1. This CDR3 comprises 13 residues. The V segment lost 3 bases and the J segment 17 bases; nucleotides outside the gene matches: 9. Germline V lookup: CDR1 MNHEY, CDR2 SMNVEV (reference sequence). The CDR3 sequence: CASSLSRGQAFHF. The CDR3 nucleotides are TGTGCCAGCAGTTTGTCCCGGGGACAGGCATTCCACTTT.

This rearrangement joins TRBV7-9 to TRBJ1-1; D ambiguous. Trimming shortened V by 2 bases and J by 1 base, and 2 bases separated the two germline ends. CDR3 length: 12 amino acids. Germline V CDR1 and CDR2: SEHNR, FQNEAQ (reference sequence). CDR3 in DNA: TGTGCCAGCAGCTTACAGAACACTGAAGCTTTCTTT. Translated: CASSLQNTEAFF.

V and J are TRBV6-2 or TRBV6-3 and TRBJ2-7, with 11 positions matching TRBD2. The ends lost 6 bases at V and 0 bases at J; junction bases unmatched: 4. This CDR3 is 15 amino acids long. Germline values: CDR1 MNHEY, CDR2 SVGEGT. The CDR3 reads CASSISGRASYEQYF. The CDR3 bases are TGTGCCAGCAGCATTAGCGGGAGGGCCTCCTACGAGCAGTACTTC.